The entry that follows covers one T cell receptor (beta chain) sequence. Its matching antigen is unknown. This record comes from a study of OX40 agonist ivuxolimab in advanced cancers. The overall study: Males comprised 82.7% of the group, whose mean age was about 61 years (range roughly 20 to 85). Regarding the study as a whole: The CD4+ and CD8+ T cells in the blood had expanded clonally by week 6 at 0.1 to 3.0 mg/kg. The expanded peripheral T cells' antigen specificity was not determined.

V lost 1 base and J lost 0, with 10 bases in between. The CDR3 spans 16 residues. CDR1 is SGHNT and CDR2 is YYREEE in the germline V gene (reference sequence). Excluded were patients having autoimmune disease history or systemic immunosuppression. Sequenced by immunoSEQ multiplex PCR; TCRdb stores in-frame clones only, minus some. The sample records approximately 90,000 clones, roughly 87% being singletons. The source is an adult with an advanced solid tumor such as melanoma, head and neck, liver or kidney cancer. The sample was CD4+ or CD8+ T cells sorted from blood, taken in a trial of the OX40 agonist ivuxolimab. The chain is built from TRBV5-4 and TRBJ2-2; D is uncertain. The CDR3 loop is CASSLSLHANTGELFF. The CDR3 DNA follows: TGTGCCAGCAGCTTGAGTCTACACGCGAACACCGGGGAGCTGTTTTTT.